This TCR beta chain was profiled in a study of cytomegalovirus exposure and HLA in healthy donors. This clone was counted a few times. The antigen remains undetermined. The study ran its PCR with 60 Vbeta and 13 Jbeta primers. Profiled with immunoSEQ multiplex PCR; TCRdb holds only in-frame clones, not every one. The repertoire consists of about 270,000 clones, with 75% to 90% occurring once and the leading ten covering 3% to 4%. Each donor was healthy, and each was a bone marrow donor. Looked up from germline, CDR1 is SGHNT and CDR2 is YYREEE (reference sequence). V lost 0 bases and J 2 bases, leaving 14 bases between the germline ends. CDR3 size: 16 residues. Study outcomes and limitations: The study labeled fewer than 200 TCR beta chains cytomegalovirus-associated. As a later analysis showed, several of the most significant clusters appeared to be linked to common viral pathogens.

The TCR comes from a man aged 40-50 years in good health and CMV-seropositive. The sample consisted of PBMCs. This sequence joins TRBV5-4 and TRBJ1-1; TRBD1 might be the D (5 bases). CDR3 DNA: TGTGCCAGCAGCTTGGGGGACCGGGACTTTAACACTGAAGCTTTCTTT. It is translated as CASSLGDRDFNTEAFF.